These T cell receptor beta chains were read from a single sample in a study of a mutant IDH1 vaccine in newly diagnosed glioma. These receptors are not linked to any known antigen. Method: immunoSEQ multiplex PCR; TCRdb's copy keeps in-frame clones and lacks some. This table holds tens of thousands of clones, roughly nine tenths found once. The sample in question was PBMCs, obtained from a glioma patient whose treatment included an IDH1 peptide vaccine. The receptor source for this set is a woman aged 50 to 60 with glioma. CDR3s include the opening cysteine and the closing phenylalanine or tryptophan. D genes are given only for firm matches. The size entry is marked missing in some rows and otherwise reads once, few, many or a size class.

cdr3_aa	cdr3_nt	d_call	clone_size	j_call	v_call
CASSNRQGGETQYF	TGTGCCAGCAGTAACCGACAGGGAGGTGAGACCCAGTACTTC	.	.	TRBJ2-5	TRBV2
CASSSLWQGGSEQFF	TGTGCCAGCAGCTCCCTGTGGCAGGGGGGTAGTGAGCAGTTCTTC	.	.	TRBJ2-1	TRBV7-2
CSVDPRDPGYNEQFF	TGCAGCGTTGACCCCCGGGACCCCGGCTACAATGAGCAGTTCTTC	.	.	TRBJ2-1	TRBV29-1
CASSLAAQGAATNEKLFF	TGCGCCAGCAGCTTGGCCGCGCAAGGGGCCGCGACTAATGAAAAACTGTTTTTT	.	.	TRBJ1-4	TRBV5-1
CASSGLAGVYTGELFF	TGTGCCAGCAGCGGACTAGCGGGAGTATACACCGGGGAGCTGTTTTTT	TRBD2	.	TRBJ2-2	TRBV28
CASSLGQGSYEQYF	TGTGCCAGCAGCTTGGGACAGGGATCCTACGAGCAGTACTTC	TRBD1	.	TRBJ2-7	TRBV9
CASSPVSDEQFF	TGTGCCAGCAGCCCTGTATCGGATGAGCAGTTCTTC	.	.	TRBJ2-1	TRBV7-9
CSVGTSGNRVEQYF	TGCAGCGTTGGGACTAGCGGGAACCGAGTCGAGCAGTACTTC	TRBD2	few	TRBJ2-7	TRBV29-1
CASSVAGQTNEKLFF	TGTGCCAGCAGCGTAGCGGGCCAGACTAATGAAAAACTGTTTTTT	.	.	TRBJ1-4	TRBV9
CASSLLGGLLYEQYF	TGTGCCAGCAGTTTATTGGGGGGGTTACTCTACGAGCAGTACTTC	TRBD2	.	TRBJ2-7	TRBV27
CASSDGRALGQAQHF	TGTGCCAGCAGTGATGGCAGAGCCCTGGGTCAAGCCCAGCATTTT	.	.	TRBJ1-5	TRBV25-1
CASSPLGAGGTTGELFF	TGTGCCAGCAGCCCTCTAGGAGCGGGAGGGACCACCGGGGAGCTGTTTTTT	TRBD2	few	TRBJ2-2	TRBV4-2
CASSPNFNSYEQYF	TGTGCCAGCTCCCCGAACTTTAACTCCTACGAGCAGTACTTC	.	.	TRBJ2-7	TRBV7-9
CASSIGPSGRADEQFF	TGTGCCAGCAGCATAGGGCCTAGCGGGAGGGCAGATGAGCAGTTCTTC	TRBD2	.	TRBJ2-1	TRBV7-3
CASSSQGVADTQYF	TGCGCCAGCAGTTCACAGGGAGTGGCAGATACGCAGTATTTT	.	.	TRBJ2-3	TRBV5-1
CASSDSRVTGELFF	TGCGCCAGCAGTGATAGCAGGGTGACCGGGGAGCTGTTTTTT	.	.	TRBJ2-2	TRBV10-1
CASSLSGEWEKLFF	TGTGCCAGCAGCTTAAGCGGGGAATGGGAAAAACTGTTTTTT	.	once	TRBJ1-4	TRBV7-9
CAGRPGTGLGSPLHF	TGTGCCGGCCGCCCCGGGACAGGGCTCGGTTCACCCCTCCACTTT	TRBD1	.	TRBJ1-6	TRBV30
CASIGENEKLFF	TGTGCCAGCATAGGGGAGAATGAAAAACTGTTTTTT	.	.	TRBJ1-4	TRBV28
CASSSGQGTTNEKLFF	TGTGCCAGCAGTTCTGGACAGGGCACAACTAATGAAAAACTGTTTTTT	TRBD1	.	TRBJ1-4	TRBV28
CATSVGRRYEQYF	TGTGCCACCTCCGTCGGGAGGCGCTACGAGCAGTACTTC	TRBD2	.	TRBJ2-7	TRBV15
CTSGKTGRDISYGETQYF	TGCACCAGCGGCAAAACCGGGCGGGATATCTCCTACGGGGAGACCCAGTACTTC	.	.	TRBJ2-5	TRBV1
CAISDGRGDEKLFF	TGTGCCATCAGTGATGGTAGGGGAGACGAAAAACTGTTTTTT	.	.	TRBJ1-4	TRBV10-3
CASSVQGSTIYF	TGTGCCAGCAGCGTTCAGGGTTCCACCATATATTTT	.	.	TRBJ1-3	TRBV9
CASSPTGQSNEQFF	TGTGCCAGCAGCCCTACGGGACAGAGTAATGAGCAGTTCTTC	TRBD1	once	TRBJ2-1	TRBV9
CASTPGQINYGYTF	TGTGCCAGTACCCCGGGGCAGATTAACTATGGCTACACCTTC	.	.	TRBJ1-2	TRBV19
CASSLRLAGGRETQYF	TGTGCCAGCAGTTTAAGGCTAGCGGGAGGTAGAGAGACCCAGTACTTC	TRBD2	.	TRBJ2-5	TRBV28
CSVLGGGNEQYF	TGCAGCGTCCTGGGGGGAGGTAACGAGCAGTACTTC	.	.	TRBJ2-7	TRBV29-1
CASSLLLSGELFF	TGTGCCAGCAGCTTACTCCTCTCCGGGGAGCTGTTTTTT	.	.	TRBJ2-2	TRBV7-9
CASSLERGAGYGYTF	TGTGCCAGCAGCTTGGAAAGGGGCGCGGGCTATGGCTACACCTTC	.	once	TRBJ1-2	TRBV5-6
CASRPFASGSYEQYF	TGCGCCAGCAGACCCTTCGCTAGCGGGTCCTACGAGCAGTACTTC	TRBD2	.	TRBJ2-7	TRBV4-1
CASSLEGPGAYEQYF	TGTGCCAGCAGTTTGGAGGGCCCCGGGGCCTACGAGCAGTACTTC	.	.	TRBJ2-7	TRBV27
CASSSPRRFQGREETQYF	TGTGCCAGCAGCTCCCCGCGGAGGTTTCAGGGTAGGGAGGAGACCCAGTACTTC	.	.	TRBJ2-5	TRBV7-8
CSASGLYEQYF	TGCAGTGCTAGCGGGCTCTACGAGCAGTACTTC	.	.	TRBJ2-7	TRBV20-1
CSVESGQGVDEQYF	TGCAGCGTTGAATCCGGACAGGGGGTGGACGAGCAGTACTTC	TRBD1	.	TRBJ2-7	TRBV29-1